The present TCR beta chain was sequenced within a study of blood T cell repertoires in COVID-19. Overall study context: Sites across the United States, Italy and Spain contributed samples from acute and convalescent COVID-19. From T cells, B-cell-depleted T cells, or PBMCs came the material, which was cDNA or gDNA.

This CDR3 contains 14 residues. Trimming shortened V by 0 bases and J by 4 bases, and 9 bases separated the two germline ends. The germline V gene encodes CDR1 MNHNS and CDR2 SASEGT. Authors' analysis steps: From reference gene primer amplification, estimates of nucleated cell counts were derived. Sequenced by immunoSEQ multiplex PCR; TCRdb stores in-frame clones only, minus some. V, J and clone size are taken as reported in that table, and D and trimming were inferred from the DNA itself. This table has more than 50,000 clones, roughly 87% appearing once. What was sequenced was peripheral blood. The TCR comes from a woman aged 55-70 years with acute or convalescent COVID-19. The chain uses TRBV6-1 and TRBJ1-2; D not resolved. The CDR3 coding sequence is TGTGCCAGCAGTGAAGCGGGAGGCGCCTATGGCTACACCTTC. Amino acid sequence: CASSEAGGAYGYTF.